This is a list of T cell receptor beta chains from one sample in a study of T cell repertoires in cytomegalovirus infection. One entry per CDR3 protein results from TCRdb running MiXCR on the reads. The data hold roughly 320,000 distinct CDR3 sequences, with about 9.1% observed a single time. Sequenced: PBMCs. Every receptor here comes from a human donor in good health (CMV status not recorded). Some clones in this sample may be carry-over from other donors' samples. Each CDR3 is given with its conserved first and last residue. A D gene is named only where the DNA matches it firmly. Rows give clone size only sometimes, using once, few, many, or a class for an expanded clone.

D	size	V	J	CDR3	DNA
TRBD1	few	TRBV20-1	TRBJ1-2	CSARDLSRGLDYGYTF	TGCAGTGCTAGAGATTTAAGCAGGGGGTTGGACTATGGCTACACCTTC
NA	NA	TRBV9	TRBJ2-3	CASSVDTDTQYF	TGTGCCAGCAGCGTAGACACAGATACGCAGTATTTT
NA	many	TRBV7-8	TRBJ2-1	CAGKPGHASNEQFF	TGTGCCGGAAAACCGGGACACGCCTCTAATGAGCAGTTCTTC
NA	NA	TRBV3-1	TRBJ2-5	CASTPMTDQETQYF	TGTGCCAGCACCCCTATGACAGATCAAGAGACCCAGTACTTC
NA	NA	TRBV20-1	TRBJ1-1	CSARDPDINTEAFF	TGCAGTGCTAGAGATCCGGACATTAACACTGAAGCTTTCTTT
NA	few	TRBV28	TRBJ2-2	CASKLLLPIRTGELFF	TGTGCCAGCAAGCTTTTACTCCCAATTAGGACCGGGGAGCTGTTTTTT
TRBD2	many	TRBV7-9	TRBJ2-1	CASSLAAGGYNEQFF	TGTGCCAGCAGCTTAGCGGCGGGGGGCTACAATGAGCAGTTCTTC
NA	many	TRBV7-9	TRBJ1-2	CASSAGSYGYTF	TGTGCCAGCAGCGCAGGGTCCTATGGCTACACCTTC
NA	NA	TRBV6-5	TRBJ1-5	CASSYRQSNQPQHF	TGTGCCAGCAGTTACCGACAGAGCAATCAGCCCCAGCATTTT
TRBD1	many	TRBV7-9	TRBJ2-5	CASSLGTGVGETQYF	TGTGCCAGCAGCTTAGGGACAGGGGTCGGGGAGACCCAGTACTTC
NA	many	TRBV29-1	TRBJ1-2	CSVKGDGYTF	TGCAGCGTTAAGGGAGATGGCTACACCTTC
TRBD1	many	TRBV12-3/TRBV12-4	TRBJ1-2	CASTTRQGYGYTF	TGTGCCAGCACCACGCGACAGGGTTATGGCTACACCTTC
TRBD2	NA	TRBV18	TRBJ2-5	CAISSTGPWEGETQYF	TGTGCTATCTCATCCACCGGACCATGGGAGGGAGAGACCCAGTACTTC
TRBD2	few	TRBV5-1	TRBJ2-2	CASSHTSGVNTGELFF	TGCGCCAGCAGCCATACTAGCGGGGTGAACACCGGGGAGCTGTTTTTT
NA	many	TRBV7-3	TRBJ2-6	CASSLNPGANVLTF	TGTGCCAGCAGCTTAAATCCTGGGGCCAACGTCCTGACTTTC
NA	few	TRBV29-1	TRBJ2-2	CSAGPGQADTGELFF	TGCAGCGCTGGGCCGGGACAAGCCGACACCGGGGAGCTGTTTTTT
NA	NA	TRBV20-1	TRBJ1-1	CSALSQGIGHTEAFF	TGCAGTGCTCTATCCCAGGGAATTGGGCACACTGAAGCTTTCTTT
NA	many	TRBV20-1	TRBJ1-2	CSASSLRVLSPGYTF	TGCAGTGCTAGTTCCCTACGGGTTTTATCCCCTGGCTACACCTTC
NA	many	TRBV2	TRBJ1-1	CASSEARGSEAFF	TGTGCCAGCAGTGAAGCGAGGGGGTCTGAAGCTTTCTTT
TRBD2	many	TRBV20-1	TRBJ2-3	CSARARGGGSTDTQYF	TGCAGTGCTAGAGCCCGGGGGGGGGGAAGCACAGATACGCAGTATTTT
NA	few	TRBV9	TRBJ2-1	CASSLRDSSSYNEQFF	TGTGCCAGCAGCCTACGGGACTCTAGCTCCTACAATGAGCAGTTCTTC
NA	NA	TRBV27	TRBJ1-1	CASSLRRVDTEAFF	TGTGCCAGCAGTTTACGCAGGGTCGACACTGAAGCTTTCTTT
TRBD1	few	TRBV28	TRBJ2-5	CASSEIGQGSETQYF	TGTGCCAGCAGCGAAATAGGACAGGGTTCAGAGACCCAGTACTTC
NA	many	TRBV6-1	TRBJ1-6	CASSDGRTTWAYNSPLHF	TGTGCCAGCAGTGACGGACGGACAACATGGGCCTATAATTCACCCCTCCACTTT
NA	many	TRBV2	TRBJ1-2	CASSEEAASYGYTF	TGTGCCAGCAGTGAAGAGGCAGCTAGCTATGGCTACACCTTC
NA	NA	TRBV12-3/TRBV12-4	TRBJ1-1	CASSLTGVQTEAFF	TGTGCCAGCAGCCTTACGGGGGTTCAGACTGAAGCTTTCTTT
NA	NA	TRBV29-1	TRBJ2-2	CSVVGRDTGELFF	TGCAGCGTTGTCGGCAGGGACACCGGGGAGCTGTTTTTT
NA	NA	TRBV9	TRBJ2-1	CASSVGTYNEQFF	TGTGCCAGCAGCGTAGGGACTTACAATGAGCAGTTCTTC
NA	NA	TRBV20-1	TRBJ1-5	CSANRDRLSRNQPQHF	TGCAGTGCAAACCGAGACAGGCTCTCTCGCAATCAGCCCCAGCATTTT
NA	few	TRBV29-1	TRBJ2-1	CSVPAYNEQFF	TGCAGCGTTCCGGCCTACAATGAGCAGTTCTTC
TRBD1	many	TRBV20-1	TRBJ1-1	CSATGTGLEAFF	TGCAGTGCAACCGGGACAGGGCTCGAAGCTTTCTTT
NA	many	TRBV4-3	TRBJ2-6	CASSSRKVLTGANVLTF	TGCGCCAGCAGCTCGAGAAAGGTGCTCACTGGGGCCAACGTCCTGACTTTC
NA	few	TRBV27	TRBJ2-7	CASSLSTNYEQYF	TGTGCCAGCAGTTTAAGCACCAACTACGAGCAGTACTTC
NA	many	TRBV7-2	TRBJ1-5	CASSSLGLGDQPQHF	TGTGCCAGCAGCTCGCTTGGTTTGGGGGATCAGCCCCAGCATTTT
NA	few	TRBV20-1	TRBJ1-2	CSARRREFYGYTF	TGCAGTGCTAGGCGTAGGGAATTCTATGGCTACACCTTC
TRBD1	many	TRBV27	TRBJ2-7	CASSSAGQGQYEQYF	TGTGCCAGCAGTTCCGCGGGACAGGGACAGTACGAGCAGTACTTC
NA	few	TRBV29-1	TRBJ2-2	CSVQGKIGELFF	TGCAGCGTTCAGGGCAAGATCGGGGAGCTGTTTTTT
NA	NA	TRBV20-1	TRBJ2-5	CSARTRETQYF	TGCAGTGCGAGGACCAGGGAGACCCAGTACTTC
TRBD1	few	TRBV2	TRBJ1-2	CASSESRGRAGYTF	TGTGCCAGCAGTGAATCCAGGGGGCGCGCCGGCTACACCTTC
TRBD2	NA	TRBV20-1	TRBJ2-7	CSARDSGGGASYEQYF	TGCAGTGCTAGAGATTCTGGCGGGGGGGCTTCCTACGAGCAGTACTTC
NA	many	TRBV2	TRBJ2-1	CASTNKLGVGHNEQFF	TGTGCCAGCACCAATAAACTAGGGGTGGGGCACAATGAGCAGTTCTTC
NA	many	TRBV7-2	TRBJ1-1	CASSLYGYTEAFF	TGTGCCAGCAGTCTGTACGGGTACACTGAAGCTTTCTTT
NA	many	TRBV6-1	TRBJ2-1	CAVLAEDNEQFF	TGTGCCGTTCTGGCGGAGGACAATGAGCAGTTCTTC
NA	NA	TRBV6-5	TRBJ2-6	CASSYRASSSGANVLTF	TGTGCCAGCAGTTACCGGGCTTCGAGCTCTGGGGCCAACGTCCTGACTTTC
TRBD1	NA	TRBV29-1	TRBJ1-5	CSVSPGQWGDQPQHF	TGCAGCGTTAGCCCGGGACAGTGGGGGGATCAGCCCCAGCATTTT
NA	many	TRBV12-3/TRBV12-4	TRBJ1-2	CASSPGTANHGYTF	TGTGCCAGCAGCCCCGGGACGGCGAACCATGGCTACACCTTC
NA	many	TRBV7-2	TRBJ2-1	CASSLGWGSYNEQFF	TGTGCCAGCAGCTTAGGATGGGGCTCCTACAATGAGCAGTTCTTC
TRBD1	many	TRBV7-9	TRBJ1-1	CASRPRQGARSTEAFF	TGTGCCAGCAGACCTAGACAGGGGGCCAGGAGCACTGAAGCTTTCTTT
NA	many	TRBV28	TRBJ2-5	CASSFHTEETQYF	TGTGCCAGCAGTTTCCATACGGAGGAGACCCAGTACTTC
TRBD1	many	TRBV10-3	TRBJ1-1	CAIRGTGSDREAFF	TGTGCCATCAGGGGGACAGGGTCCGACCGTGAAGCTTTCTTT
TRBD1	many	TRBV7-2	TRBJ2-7	CASSKGQGYEQYF	TGTGCCAGCAGCAAGGGACAGGGCTACGAGCAGTACTTC
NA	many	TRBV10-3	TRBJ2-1	CAISPGTGPDGNEQFF	TGTGCCATCAGTCCCGGGACGGGTCCAGATGGCAATGAGCAGTTCTTC
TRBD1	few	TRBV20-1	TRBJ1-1	CSARMTGARTEAFF	TGCAGTGCTAGAATGACAGGGGCGAGGACTGAAGCTTTCTTT
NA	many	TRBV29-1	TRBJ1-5	CSVLTGEGNQPQHF	TGCAGCGTACTGACAGGAGAAGGCAATCAGCCCCAGCATTTT
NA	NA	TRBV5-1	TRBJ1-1	CASSLGVGHPSTEAFF	TGCGCCAGCAGCCTTGGGGTGGGACACCCGAGCACTGAAGCTTTCTTT